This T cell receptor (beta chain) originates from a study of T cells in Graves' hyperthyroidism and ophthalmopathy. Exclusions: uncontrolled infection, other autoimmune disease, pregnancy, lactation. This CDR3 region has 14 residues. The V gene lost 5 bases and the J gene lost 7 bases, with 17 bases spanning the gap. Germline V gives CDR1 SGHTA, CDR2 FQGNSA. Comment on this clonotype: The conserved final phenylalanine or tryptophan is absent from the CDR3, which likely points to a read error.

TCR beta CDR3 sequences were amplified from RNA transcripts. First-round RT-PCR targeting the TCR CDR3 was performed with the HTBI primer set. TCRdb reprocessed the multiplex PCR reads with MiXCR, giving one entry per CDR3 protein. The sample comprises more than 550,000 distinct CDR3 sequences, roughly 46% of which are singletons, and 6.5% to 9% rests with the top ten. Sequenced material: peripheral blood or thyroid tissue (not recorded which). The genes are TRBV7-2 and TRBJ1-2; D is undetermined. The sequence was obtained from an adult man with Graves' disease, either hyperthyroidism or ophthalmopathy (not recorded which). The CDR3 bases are TGTGCCAGCAGCCCACACAGCGCCTTTTTTGGCTACACCCTC. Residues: CASSPHSAFFGYTL.